Described below is a single TCR beta chain sequence and its context. The antigen remains unidentified. This CDR3 contains 12 residues. The V and J ends lost 3 bases and 4 bases respectively, with 9 bases between them. CDR1 SQVTM and CDR2 ANQGSEA come from the germline V gene. TCRdb analysed the reads with MiXCR anew, one entry per CDR3 protein. Of 250,000 or so distinct CDR3 sequences in the sample, approximately 10% were seen once. The record originates from a study of T cell repertoires in cytomegalovirus infection. Study-level information: Indications of both CMV infection and matching HLA type were provided by public TCR beta signatures.

Whole-study results and caveats: Summed public TCR beta family frequency identified CMV carriers bearing the relevant HLA. In two of eight donors, the top clonotype was HLA-C-restricted CMV-specific.

The TCR originated in a human donor in good health (CMV status not recorded). Some clones in this sample may be carry-over from other donors' samples. The chain combines TRBV29-1 with TRBJ2-5; a possible D gene is TRBD1 (6 bases). The source material was PBMCs. The CDR3 loop reads CSVDGQRETQYF. In DNA form, the CDR3 reads TGCAGCGTTGATGGACAGAGAGAGACCCAGTACTTC.